A single sample is the source of the 27 T cell receptor beta chains below, sequenced in a study of T cell responses to AZD1222 COVID-19 vaccine (dated by TCRdb to about 2021). The method behind the library was the immunoSEQ multiplex PCR assay. Sourced from immuneACCESS, this table was stored by TCRdb with only in-frame sequences that have V and J called. A share of the clones is absent; for the studies checked, an unresolved V gene accounts for under half, and the remainder has no known explanation. This sample is represented by some 250,000 clones; 94% of them were singletons. The ten largest make up less than 0.6% of the sample. Explained via the paper, the time point label denotes: about 28 days (+/-7) after the second vaccine dose. The sample here was peripheral blood, taken 28 days after the second AZD1222 dose. The receptor source for this set is an adult who received the AZD1222 COVID-19 vaccine.

A single count supports this clone. The CDR3 reads CASSQSFGTGGVEQYF. In DNA form, the CDR3 reads TGTGCCAGCAGCCAGTCCTTCGGGACAGGGGGCGTCGAGCAGTACTTC. The V and J genes are TRBV28 and TRBJ2-7; 12 nucleotides align to TRBD1. V gave up 6 bases and J gave up 6 bases; unmatched junction bases: 12. The CDR3 length is 16 residues. Germline CDR1 is MDHEN and CDR2 is SYDVKM.

This chain uses TRBV13 with TRBJ2-7, with TRBD1 matching over 9 bases. V shed 0 bases, J shed 11 bases, and the junction held 14 bases outside the gene matches. CDR3 length: 16 residues. Germline V lookup: CDR1 PRHDT, CDR2 FYEKMQ (reference sequence). CDR3: CASSLGLGQGPPEEYF. As DNA, the CDR3 is TGTGCCAGCAGCTTAGGCCTGGGACAGGGTCCCCCTGAGGAGTACTTC.

This clone appeared once. The chain is built from TRBV18 and TRBJ1-3; 7 nucleotides align to TRBD1. The CDR3 is made up of 16 amino acids. The V and J ends lost 4 bases and 1 base, in that order; junction bases with no gene match: 7. Germline V lookup: CDR1 KGHSH, CDR2 LQKENI. The CDR3 spells CASSLRQGGSGNTIYF. The DNA of the CDR3 is TGTGCCAGCTCACTACGACAGGGTGGATCTGGAAACACCATATATTTT.

This clone came up a few times. Other DNA variants within this sample encode the same CDR3. The chain links TRBV5-1 to TRBJ1-2, with D unresolved. Germline-derived CDR1 and CDR2 are SGHRS and YFSETQ. The ends were cut back, 0 bases at V and 5 bases at J, with 8 bases in the middle. The CDR3 length is 13 residues. The CDR3 DNA sequence: TGCGCCAGCAGCTTGGTAGGCGAGTATGGCTACACCTTC. Translated: CASSLVGEYGYTF.

The V call is TRBV28, the J call TRBJ2-7, with D perhaps given as TRBD1 or TRBD2 (5 bases each). Germline V gene data show CDR1 as MDHEN and CDR2 as SYDVKM. Trimming shortened V by 6 bases and J by 3 bases, and 15 bases separated the two germline ends. This CDR3 has 14 amino acids. CDR3 protein: CASSPGTISYEQYF. The CDR3, as DNA: TGTGCCAGCAGCCCCGGGACGATCAGCTACGAGCAGTACTTC. Complete variable domain (other parts from reference TRBV28 and TRBJ2-7): DVKVTQSSRYLVKRTGEKVFLECVQDMDHENMFWYRQDPGLGLRLIYFSYDVKMKEKGDIPEGYSVSREKKERFSLILESASTNQTSMYLCASSPGTISYEQYFGPGTRLTVT.

J is TRBJ1-5 and V is TRBV19, with 9 bases fitting TRBD1. Germline loops: CDR1 LNHDA, CDR2 SQIVND (reference sequence). The CDR3 is 16 residues long. Losses at the gene ends were 4 bases for V and 1 base for J; bases not matched to a gene: 5. Here the CDR3 reads CASSSWTGVSNQPQHF. The CDR3 coding sequence is TGTGCCAGTAGTAGTTGGACAGGGGTCAGCAATCAGCCCCAGCATTTT.

The V and J genes are TRBV5-4 and TRBJ2-1; D unresolved. CDR1 and CDR2 (germline): SGHNT, YYREEE (reference sequence). CDR3 length: 16 residues. V was pared by 4 bases and J by 0 bases, with 14 bases between. The CDR3 is CASSPVDLRSYNEQFF. CDR3 sequence (DNA): TGTGCCAGCAGCCCCGTTGACTTGCGCTCCTACAATGAGCAGTTCTTC. Together with reference TRBV5-4 and TRBJ2-1, the CDR3 gives the full variable domain: ETGVTQSPTHLIKTRGQQVTLRCSSQSGHNTVSWYQQALGQGPQFIFQYYREEENGRGNFPPRFSGLQFPNYSSELNVNALELDDSALYLCASSPVDLRSYNEQFFGPGTRLTVL.

The chain couples TRBV6-5 to TRBJ1-2; a possible D gene is TRBD1 (5 bases). This CDR3 comprises 14 residues. The V gene's germline CDR1 is MNHEY and CDR2 SVGAGI. Trimming removed 10 bases at V and 8 bases at J, with 23 bases between. The CDR3 reads CATSGGVSTLGYTF. The DNA of the CDR3 is TGTGCCACGAGCGGGGGGGTTTCAACCTTGGGCTACACCTTC.

The chain carries TRBV5-6 and TRBJ1-3, with 9 bases that match TRBD1. With V trimmed by 4 bases and J by 4 bases, 6 bases remained unmatched. The CDR3 sequence is 15 residues long. The germline V gene has CDR1 SGHDT and CDR2 YYEEEE. The CDR3 DNA reads TGTGCCAGCAGCGAACCACAGGGGGCCGGAAACACCATATATTTT. Its translation is CASSEPQGAGNTIYF. The complete variable domain, with remaining parts taken from reference TRBV5-6 and TRBJ1-3, reads DAGVTQSPTHLIKTRGQQVTLRCSPKSGHDTVSWYQQALGQGPQFIFQYYEEEERQRGNFPDRFSGHQFPNYSSELNVNALLLGDSALYLCASSEPQGAGNTIYFGEGSWLTVV.

The gene calls are TRBV5-4 and TRBJ2-7; D remains ambiguous. CDR3 length equals 12 residues. Trimming removed 1 base from V and 1 base from J, with 3 bases in between. Germline V gene lookup returns CDR1 SGHNT and CDR2 YYREEE (reference sequence). The CDR3 DNA follows: TGTGCCAGCAGCTTGTTGTCCTACGAGCAGTACTTC. It translates to CASSLLSYEQYF.

The CDR3 nucleotides read TGCAGCCCCTCCTACAATGAGCAGTTCTTC. Its translation: CSPSYNEQFF. V usage is TRBV20-1 and J usage is TRBJ2-1; D is undetermined. The length of the CDR3 is 10 residues. Germline V CDR1 and CDR2: DFQATT, SNEGSKA (reference sequence).

This clone was seen only once. The chain carries TRBV7-9 and TRBJ1-1, with D possibly matching TRBD1 (5 bases). V gave up 6 bases and J gave up 1 base, with 12 bases separating them. CDR3 length equals 14 residues. The germline V gene has CDR1 SEHNR and CDR2 FQNEAQ (reference sequence). CDR3 bases: TGTGCCAGCAGTCACGGGACCTCGAACACTGAAGCTTTCTTT. It translates to CASSHGTSNTEAFF.

V gene TRBV7-3 combines with J gene TRBJ2-6; D is possibly TRBD1 (5 bases). Germline-derived CDR1 and CDR2 are SGHTA and FQGTGA. Trimming removed 6 bases at V and 3 bases at J, with 9 bases between. The CDR3 runs to 14 residues. CDR3 sequence: CASSPGRGANVLTF. DNA for the CDR3: TGTGCCAGCAGTCCAGGGCGTGGGGCCAACGTCCTGACTTTC.

The chain joins TRBV2 to TRBJ1-1; D gene ambiguous. Trimming pared 3 bases from V and 1 base from J, leaving 3 bases between. There are 12 residues in the CDR3. Germline-derived CDR1 and CDR2 are SNHLY and FYNNEI. This CDR3 reads CASSDWNTEAFF. CDR3 nucleotides: TGTGCCAGCAGTGATTGGAACACTGAAGCTTTCTTT. The variable domain in full, with the rest retrieved from reference TRBV2 and TRBJ1-1, is EPEVTQTPSHQVTQMGQEVILRCVPISNHLYFYWYRQILGQKVEFLVSFYNNEISEKSEIFDDQFSVERPDGSNFTLKIRSTKLEDSAMYFCASSDWNTEAFFGQGTRLTVV.

The CDR3 DNA is TGCGCCAGCAGCGGCGGGACCCCTGGAGATACGCAGTATTTT. Its protein product is CASSGGTPGDTQYF. V gene TRBV5-1 combines with J gene TRBJ2-3; D is perhaps TRBD2 (6 bases). The CDR3 length is 14 residues. V was trimmed by 4 bases and J by 5 bases, leaving 14 bases between them. Germline V gene sequence: CDR1 SGHRS, CDR2 YFSETQ.

The chain employs TRBV25-1 and TRBJ1-3, with TRBD1 as a possible D gene (5 bases). Germline assignment: CDR1 MGHDK and CDR2 SYGVNS. V was trimmed by 5 bases and J by 7 bases, leaving 12 bases between them. This CDR3 comprises 13 residues. The CDR3 reads CASSFRGENTIYF. In DNA form, the CDR3 reads TGTGCCAGCAGTTTTCGGGGGGAGAACACCATATATTTT.

CDR3 nucleotides: TGTGCCAGCAGTTTTGGGCGTTGGGGCCAAAACTATGGCTACACCTTC. Protein: CASSFGRWGQNYGYTF. This chain joins TRBV28 and TRBJ1-2, with D perhaps TRBD1 (5 bases). V lost 3 bases and J 2 bases, leaving 16 bases between the germline ends. CDR1 is MDHEN and CDR2 is SYDVKM in the germline V gene. The CDR3 extends over 16 amino acids.

The genes are TRBV9 and TRBJ2-1; D could derive from TRBD1 or TRBD2 (5 bases each). Trimming took off 5 bases at V and 9 bases at J, with 12 bases between the two ends. The CDR3 covers 12 residues. Germline CDR1 reads SGDLS; CDR2 reads YYNGEE. CDR3 protein: CASRRGPGEQFF. The CDR3 DNA is TGTGCCAGCAGACGGGGCCCGGGTGAGCAGTTCTTC.

This rearrangement joins TRBV5-4 to TRBJ2-1; D possibly corresponds to TRBD2 (8 bases). V lost 3 bases to trimming and J lost 3 bases, with 16 bases between them. There are 16 residues in the CDR3. CDR1 and CDR2 from the germline V gene are SGHNT and YYREEE (reference sequence). The CDR3 DNA reads TGTGCCAGCAGCTCCGGGGGGGACAGATACTACAATGAGCAGTTCTTC. Translation: CASSSGGDRYYNEQFF.

The CDR3 loop reads CASSQVEKTQYF. The CDR3 region has the DNA TGTGCCAGCAGCCAAGTTGAGAAGACCCAGTACTTC. The rearrangement links TRBV3-1 (or the pseudogene TRBV3-2) to TRBJ2-5; D ambiguous. The CDR3 is made up of 12 amino acids. The germline gives CDR1 LGHDT, CDR2 YNNKEL (reference sequence). Trimming took 1 base from V and 6 from J, leaving 6 bases between them.

This CDR3 reads CASSQDGAGGFYGYTF. CDR3 coding DNA: TGTGCCAGCAGCCAAGATGGGGCAGGGGGGTTCTATGGCTACACCTTC. The chain carries TRBV4-2 and TRBJ1-2; 7 bases map to TRBD1. With 0 bases clipped from V and 4 bases from J, the junction kept 8 bases outside the gene matches. The CDR3 totals 16 residues. Per the germline V gene, CDR1 is LGHNA and CDR2 is YNFKEQ.

The V call is TRBV15, the J call TRBJ2-2, with D possibly TRBD2 on 5 matching bases. CDR3 length: 16 residues. The V gene lost 2 bases and the J gene lost 3 bases, with 13 bases spanning the gap. CDR1 is LNHNV and CDR2 is YYDKDF in the germline V gene (reference sequence). DNA of the CDR3: TGTGCCACCAGCAGACCCCCCGGGGTCGACACCGGGGAGCTGTTTTTT. Its translation: CATSRPPGVDTGELFF.

The chain links TRBV6-4 to TRBJ2-1; D is perhaps TRBD2 (7 bases). Germline CDR1 MRHNA, CDR2 SNTAGT. CDR3 length: 12 residues. Trimming removed 10 bases from V and 5 bases from J, with 12 bases in between. In DNA form, the CDR3 reads TGTGCCACCGCGGGGGCCCACAATGAGCAGTTCTTC. Translated, it gives CATAGAHNEQFF.

This clone came up once. The gene calls are TRBV12-1 and TRBJ2-7; TRBD1, the D gene given by the table, was not confirmed from the DNA. TRBV12-1 is recorded as a pseudogene. CDR3 size: 15 residues. CDR3 sequence reads: CASSLDRDIPYEQYF. The CDR3 DNA reads as TGTGCCAGCAGCCTCGACCGGGACATACCCTACGAGCAGTACTTC.

CDR3 coding DNA: TGTGCCAGCAGCTTATTAGCGGGAGGTTCCGATGAGCAGTTCTTC. Encoded protein: CASSLLAGGSDEQFF. The chain uses TRBV7-3 and TRBJ2-1; 10 bases fit TRBD2. The V gene end was trimmed by 2 bases and the J gene end by 8 bases; junction bases not matched to a gene: 6. The CDR3 covers 15 residues. The germline V gene encodes CDR1 SGHTA and CDR2 FQGTGA.

DNA of the CDR3: TGTGCCTGGAGATCGGAGGGTAATTATGGCTACACCTTC. It encodes CAWRSEGNYGYTF. The chain links TRBV30 to TRBJ1-2; D not certain. V gave up 3 bases and J gave up 5 bases, with 13 bases separating them. Germline CDR1 reads GTSNPN; CDR2 reads SVGIG (reference sequence). The CDR3 totals 13 residues.

This clone was seen a single time. The V gene is TRBV11-1, the J gene TRBJ2-3; 7 nucleotides match TRBD2. The V gene end was trimmed by 6 bases and the J gene end by 0 bases; junction bases not matched to a gene: 6. This CDR3 comprises 15 residues. Germline V CDR1 and CDR2: SGHAT, FQDESV (reference sequence). CDR3 DNA: TGTGCCAGCAGTCTCCGGCGGGGGAGCACAGATACGCAGTATTTT. Translating it yields CASSLRRGSTDTQYF. Full variable domain (remainder filled in from reference TRBV11-1 and TRBJ2-3): EAEVAQSPRYKITEKSQAVAFWCDPISGHATLYWYRQILGQGPELLVQFQDESVVDDSQLPKDRFSAERLKGVDSTLKIQPAELGDSAMYLCASSLRRGSTDTQYFGPGTRLTVL.